This TCR beta chain came from a study of graft-versus-host responses after intestinal transplantation. Background on the study: Recipients underwent multivisceral, liver-intestinal, or isolated intestinal transplants. Anti-thymocyte globulin induction was given to all recipients, followed by tacrolimus and steroids for 2 to 3 years.

V gave up 3 bases and J gave up 1 base; unmatched junction bases: 2. Germline V gives CDR1 PRHDT, CDR2 FYEKMQ (reference sequence). The length of the CDR3 is 16 residues. Remarks on this clone: The target antigen is unknown.

Clones were sequenced by immunoSEQ multiplex PCR, and TCRdb holds only the in-frame ones, with some missing. Counted here are some 100,000 clones, just under 95% occurring once; the ten biggest clones make up over 0.055%. V is TRBV13 and J is TRBJ2-5, with 13 nucleotides matching TRBD2. The specimen was unstimulated CD8+ T cells sorted from spleen or lymph node cells, collected before transplant. The TCR comes from a human donor who was the organ donor for an intestinal transplant. The CDR3 sequence: CASSFGLAGVQETQYF. Written as DNA, the CDR3 is TGTGCCAGCAGCTTCGGACTAGCGGGAGTCCAAGAGACCCAGTACTTC. The full variable domain, in which reference TRBV13 and TRBJ2-5 provide the parts outside the CDR3, is AAGVIQSPRHLIKEKRETATLKCYPIPRHDTVYWYQQGPGQDPQFLISFYEKMQSDKGSIPDRFSAQQFSDYHSELNMSSLELGDSALYFCASSFGLAGVQETQYFGPGTRLLVL.